This T cell receptor beta chain emerged from a study of post-analysis software for immune sequencing data (dated by TCRdb to about 2015). In terms of the full investigation: Recorded disease courses included relapsing-remitting, secondary progressive and progressive-relapsing multiple sclerosis, with some patients lacking subtype annotation. The patient repertoires were compared against 10 to 12 previously published healthy control repertoires obtained from donors aged roughly 6 to 28 years. A subset of samples was prepared in parallel using single-end sample barcoding, then pooled and co-amplified after Illumina adapter ligation. Beyond this particular receptor, the publication reports: The control group was slightly older than the multiple sclerosis patient group. Significantly lower normalized Chao1 diversity was found in multiple sclerosis patients than in controls, suggesting substantial peripheral T-cell clonal expansion. When samples were clustered directly using the F measure, samples prepared in the same batch co-clustered strongly, which prompted a batch-effect correction. Patients showed significantly higher frequencies than controls for five TRBV segments, among them TRBV5-6, TRBV5-1 and TRBV20-1.

The method behind the library was PCR. Sequencing took place on an Illumina HiSeq 2500. Unique molecular identifiers were incorporated into TCR beta cDNA libraries to reduce PCR and sequencing biases. Per 1 to 10 million input T cells, 500,000 or so cDNA molecules were obtained, such that each molecule approximated one T cell. The patient libraries were prepared and sequenced with the same protocol used for the earlier healthy control dataset. Samples belonging to the same batch were prepared together, multiplexed and sequenced on a shared HiSeq lane. The source study handled its data this way. Raw barcoded reads were processed with MIGEC, and single-read molecular identifier groups were discarded before consensus assembly and CDR3 extraction. Clonotype tables were post-analysed with VDJtools, normalizing diversity by down-sampling all datasets to the smallest sample size. To correct batch-related cross-sample contamination, repertoire overlap clustering matched CDR3 amino acid sequences but not nucleotide sequences. TCRdb reworked the public reads: Q25 trimming with fastp, MiXCR clone assembly, productive beta chains retained. Rows with one shared CDR3 protein collapse into an entry with the most common genes and DNA. The V and J calls shown here were made by TCRdb, not taken from the authors' results. Within this sample are about 770,000 distinct CDR3 sequences, with just over 45% of them counted one time only. 4.9% of the sample goes to the ten largest clones.

To demonstrate the VDJtools post-analysis software, the study profiled TCR beta repertoires from the peripheral blood of about 13 young patients with multiple sclerosis. Multiple sclerosis patients were children and adolescents aged about 6 to 16 years. Between the V and J ends, shortened by 6 bases and 5 bases respectively, the junction contains 11 bases. Looking up the germline V gene yields CDR1 MDHEN and CDR2 SYDVKM. Its CDR3 holds 12 amino acids, cysteine through phenylalanine. Only the CDR3 DNA stays, 36 bases, in frame from base 1. On this clonotype: Its target antigen remains unknown. Base-call qualities are not available, and no considerably larger clone is one nucleotide away.

The chain links TRBV28 with TRBJ2-7, with no reliable assignment of the D segment. Sequencing input: blood. This clonotype originated in a girl aged 5 to 17 with multiple sclerosis. CDR3 sequence: CASRTWTDEQYF. The sequenced DNA is TGTGCCAGCAGGACATGGACGGACGAGCAGTACTTC.